These T cell receptor beta chains were read from a single sample in a study of blood T cells in healthy people across ages. TCRdb processed the 5' RACE reads anew with MiXCR; each CDR3 protein has one entry. The repertoire holds 1.5 million to 2 million distinct CDR3 sequences, with approximately 50% as singletons. Sequencing was carried out using blood. These receptors all stem from a woman aged 40 to 50 in good health. Both conserved end residues are part of each CDR3.

V gene,J gene,CDR3 protein
TRBV20-1,TRBJ2-6,CSADAGTLGTNVLTF
TRBV12-3/TRBV12-4,TRBJ2-3,CASNDLSTDTQYF
TRBV16,TRBJ1-2,CASSQPYRDGYTF
TRBV18,TRBJ2-7,CASSPKTGLSEQYF
TRBV12-3/TRBV12-4,TRBJ2-2,CASNRGDVGELFF
TRBV20-1,TRBJ1-6,CSAGDRVNSPLHF
TRBV11-2,TRBJ2-3,CASSPSGRIDTQYF
TRBV6-5,TRBJ1-2,CASSYSVQGGTRRGYTF
TRBV6-5,.,CASSDGQTAYEQYF
TRBV4-1,TRBJ1-1,CASSQAPGVGPMNTEAFF
TRBV2,TRBJ2-7,CASGYAREQYF
TRBV2,TRBJ2-7,CASRRTGDEQYF
TRBV11-1,TRBJ2-6,CASSRDRVGSRSVASGANVLTF
TRBV7-9,TRBJ2-3,CASSRRGQGRTDTQYF
TRBV7-2,TRBJ2-1,CASSLVGTHFYNEQFF
TRBV18,TRBJ2-5,CASSPRGGRETQYF
TRBV20-1,.,CSARERVRIGTQYF
TRBV11-2,TRBJ2-7,CASSLASGGSLEQYF
TRBV29-1,TRBJ1-1,CSVGGTNSRGLNTEAFF
TRBV20-1,TRBJ2-1,CSARDDLRHSYNEQFF
TRBV4-2,TRBJ2-1,CASSQGSVGYNEQFF
TRBV7-2,TRBJ2-3,CASSALLRGTDTQYF
TRBV20-1,TRBJ2-1,CSARAPGNEQFF
TRBV6-4,TRBJ2-1,CASSDERGGKQFF
TRBV7-9,TRBJ2-3,CASSLKGTSGPTPFTDTQYF
TRBV27,TRBJ2-5,CASSSGTVPQETQYF
TRBV7-3,TRBJ1-6,CASSLGGGSPSYNSPLHF
TRBV7-2,TRBJ2-5,CASSPRTSWQETQYF
TRBV6-6,TRBJ2-3,CASYERGFTDTQYF
TRBV11-2,TRBJ2-3,CASSLEGWSSTDTQYF
TRBV6-5,TRBJ2-5,CASGDWTQETQYF
TRBV18,TRBJ2-1,CASSPISGLSSYNEQFF
TRBV2,TRBJ2-7,CAIGRGPELYEQYF
TRBV7-8,TRBJ2-1,CASSPTGGGQQFF
TRBV5-1,TRBJ2-6,CASNSGANVLTF
TRBV20-1,TRBJ1-2,CSAGQGLNYGYTF
TRBV29-1,TRBJ2-5,CSVGTLGRETQYF
TRBV6-5,TRBJ2-5,CASSYLGAGSQETQYF
TRBV7-8,TRBJ2-4,CASSFPRELAKNIQYF
TRBV3-1,TRBJ2-3,CASSQPVLDTQYF
TRBV7-2,TRBJ2-3,CASSRRDNTDTQYF
TRBV6-6,TRBJ1-4,CANSWGGPTNEKLFF
TRBV20-1,TRBJ2-3,CSAGRDWSTDTQYF
TRBV4-1,TRBJ2-7,CASSQLGPVYEQYF
TRBV9,TRBJ2-3,CASSVATGLADTQYF
TRBV6-2/TRBV6-3,TRBJ1-2,CASRLTGNRRDGYTF
TRBV5-1,TRBJ2-2,CASSPVGTSNTGELFF
TRBV11-2,TRBJ2-7,CASSLSGSGGTSWEQYF
TRBV6-5,TRBJ1-2,CASTRDGPGFRYTF